This TCR beta chain was identified in a study of cytomegalovirus exposure and HLA in healthy donors (dated by TCRdb to the late 2010s). Turning to the overall study: According to an earlier analysis of several hundred of the donors, some 180 million T cells yielded 117 million unique TCR beta sequences and around 280 Gb of sequence data. An early release covering roughly 640 HLA-typed donors comprised about 300 gigabases of sequencing data and tens of millions of unique TCR sequences. Among the roughly 430 genotyped donors, 81% belonged to the genetic ancestry cluster associated with self-reported Caucasian donors. The aim of the study was to test whether cataloging public T cell receptors could identify signatures of past pathogen exposure. The study used immunosequencing to profile the T cell repertoires of approximately 650 subjects and linked those repertoires to cytomegalovirus serostatus. In addition to the first cohort of 666 subjects, a separate validation cohort of 100 to 150 different subjects was used. High-throughput TCR immunosequencing, statistical association of individual TCRs with disease status, and machine learning were combined to predict cytomegalovirus infection status. To study patterns of TCR occurrence, a later analysis re-analyzed previously published TCR beta repertoires from under 750 donors and added high-resolution HLA genotyping. Rather than using new phenotypic data, the later analysis identified candidate immune exposures from TCR beta sequences and from how often those sequences occurred across donors. An earlier analysis of 587 of the donors applied high-throughput TCR beta sequencing to assess whether each TCR beta V gene segment acted as functional or pseudogenic. Donor age, sex, ethnicity and CMV serostatus were compiled together with the repertoire data. A later genetic analysis used genome-wide SNP genotypes for about 60% of the roughly 700 donors, treating that subset as a discovery cohort. Every discovery cohort repertoire had been produced on one sequencing platform. Both class I and class II loci were covered by HLA typing, at four-digit resolution. The number of typed donors differed by locus: about 620-640 for A, B, C, DRB1 and DQB1; 500 to 550 for DQA1; around 610 for DPA1; and 450 to 480 for DPB1. About five DR-DQ haplotypes were treated as single units for association and clustering because of strong linkage in the cohort. Among a few hundred genotyped donors of the cohort, an average of 235,054 unique TCR beta nucleotide sequences were sequenced per donor, roughly 18% of them non-productive. General findings and caveats noted by the study authors: Because the 87-base-pair reads could not distinguish some IMGT-functional V segments, including TRBV6-2 and TRBV6-3, those segments were excluded. It was suggested by the authors that the approach could potentially be generalized to other disease states and immunological phenotypes. A cluster of highly shared sequence variants was judged likely to represent a technical artifact of the sequencing pipeline. According to a later analysis, most CMV-associated TCR beta chains appeared to be HLA-restricted, and the HLA associations seemed to be driven largely by CMV exposure. For the cohort, immune exposure information was limited to CMV serostatus. Sequencing depth was assumed to be roughly uniform across donors in the presence/absence analyses, though that assumption may not hold. A total of about 180 TCR beta chains were listed by the study as associated with cytomegalovirus. In a later genetic analysis, fewer N-insertions in productive TCRs were reported among donors in an Asian-associated ancestry cluster than the roughly 700-donor mean. A further reported finding was that TCR beta sequences accurately predicted the HLA-A and HLA-B alleles for most subjects in the first cohort. While some public TCRs were present in many individuals, most TCR sequences turned up only very rarely across donors. An association between a missense DCLRE1C variant and V-gene and J-gene trimming of TCR beta chains was found in a later genetic analysis and replicated in an independent cohort. Because HLA typing was missing for some donors at each locus, association tests included only the typed subset. A later analysis found that TCR association rates varied across HLA loci, with DRB1 alleles showing the most associated TCRs and HLA-C alleles the fewest. Three of the identified cytomegalovirus-associated TCR beta chains were confirmed in vitro to be specific for cytomegalovirus antigens. Specific HLA alleles were associated with around 18,000 TCR beta sequences at a false discovery rate of 0.05 in a later analysis. Some 15 rarely observed V segments, including chromosome 9 orphons, were excluded from the earlier analysis of 550 to 700 of the donors because counts were too low. Only TCR beta chains were sequenced in this cohort, and the absence of alpha or paired-chain data limited detectable features. A later analysis found that HLA-associated TCR beta chains were more clonally expanded and had lower generation probabilities than equally common non-associated chains. The classifier was reported to diagnose cytomegalovirus status with high specificity and sensitivity in both the original cohort and the validation cohort. In an earlier analysis of roughly 500 of the donors, most TCR beta V segments appeared in productive rearrangements about 90% or about 30% of the time, broadly matching IMGT annotations. Linkage disequilibrium might explain the correlated functional status among segregating V segments, but an unknown experimental factor could not be excluded. When HLA alleles, especially DR and DQ, strongly co-occurred, TCR associations were difficult to assign to individual alleles. A later analysis reported that several top co-occurrence clusters appeared linked to parvovirus B19, influenza, CMV and Epstein-Barr virus.

In total, more than 500 healthy bone marrow donors made up the cohort. All cohort members were sampled while nominally healthy, although unrecorded immune exposures were likely present. The donor was CMV seronegative and belonged to the group of roughly 330 seronegative cohort members. A peripheral blood sample was collected from each donor, and TCR beta sequencing was performed on peripheral blood mononuclear cells. Genomic DNA extraction from the blood cell samples was performed with the Qiagen DNeasy Blood Extraction Kit. The library was prepared using the immunoSEQ multiplex PCR assay. For the multiplex PCR, a mixture combining 60 forward primers for TCR Vbeta segments and 13 reverse primers for TCR Jbeta segments was used. The CDR3 region of rearranged TCR beta genes was amplified from genomic DNA with a multiplex PCR assay. The Illumina HiSeq System was used to sequence the amplified TCR beta libraries as 87-base-pair reads. In the paper's pipeline: In a later analysis, 70 million to 95 million unique TCR beta chains were counted across the roughly 670 repertoires, and approximately 11 million of these chains were shared by at least two donors. Raw reads were error-corrected and collapsed into unique sequences with a nearest-neighbor algorithm that merged closely related sequences to remove PCR and sequencing errors. To assign V, D and J gene segments, CDR3 sequences were aligned to IMGT reference sequences. For a sequence to be retained, at least a six-nucleotide match to both a V gene segment and a J gene segment was required. A rearrangement counted as productive if the CDR3 had no stop codons and remained in frame with V and J, and every other rearrangement counted as non-productive. Following IMGT convention, CDR3 was defined as the stretch from the second conserved V-encoded cysteine to the conserved J-encoded phenylalanine. The earlier analysis of 587 of the donors excluded sequences that lacked an unambiguous match to a single V gene segment. In an earlier analysis of 587 of the donors, V segments were called functional above 56.7% productive rearrangements and were called segregating when the between-donor standard deviation exceeded 5%. A statistical classification framework was built for diagnosing cytomegalovirus status from the catalog of TCR beta chain sequences. In a later analysis, V and J genes were assigned by comparing TCR nucleotide sequences against IMGT/GENE-DB human TR gene sequences. Using the TCRdist pipeline, a later analysis assigned CDR3 sequences along with most-parsimonious VDJ recombination scenarios. In a later analysis, each TCR beta chain was defined by its CDR3 amino acid sequence together with its V-gene family, and reads without a unique V-gene family were excluded. To address suspected cross-contamination and a sequencing artifact, a later analysis removed approximately 600 highly shared, low-generation-probability nucleotide sequences. A later analysis calculated a clonal expansion index for each public chain from normalized within-repertoire ranks of inferred template counts. In a later analysis, generation probabilities were computed with a VDJ recombination model fitted to out-of-frame rearrangements, and the resulting probabilities were checked against IGoR. A later analysis scored TCR-TCR, TCR-HLA and TCR-CMV co-occurrence with hypergeometric tests, applying a repertoire-size bias correction to TCR pairs. False discovery rates were estimated in a later analysis by permuting HLA or CMV assignments 20 times. In a later analysis, co-occurring TCRs were grouped using DBSCAN, and TCRdist sequence similarity was added for clustering within HLA-allele-positive subsets. Repertoires with fewer than 30,000 or more than 120,000 public chains, plus five repertoires with anomalous nucleotide sharing, were excluded from co-occurrence clustering. As stored in TCRdb, this immuneACCESS dataset retains in-frame rearrangements with V and J assigned. A fraction of the clones does not appear; measured against another copy, unresolved V genes explain less than half of the discrepancy, and the remainder lacks a known reason. V and J calls and clone size are as listed in that table; D and trimming were resolved from the DNA. The sample includes about 190,000 clones, with around 83% observed a single time. The ten biggest clones cover approximately 0.8% of the sample.

The cysteine opens and the phenylalanine closes a CDR3 of 14 amino acids. The kept DNA is CDR3 alone, 42 bases in frame from the first base. CDR1 and CDR2 are drawn from the germline V gene (reference sequence): LNHDA, SQIVND. V and J are trimmed by 3 bases and 5 bases, and the gene matches miss 6 bases of the junction. At least ten counts were recorded for this clone. Its antigen remains undetermined. No per-base quality is available; no much larger clone lies one base away. The TCR sequence derives from a woman younger than 35 in good health and CMV-seronegative. The chain employs TRBV19 and TRBJ1-1, and 7 junctional nucleotides match TRBD1. Sequencing was done on a sample of PBMCs. Here the CDR3 is given as CASSMAGGKTEAFF. The sequence in DNA is TGTGCCAGTAGTATGGCAGGGGGGAAGACTGAAGCTTTCTTT.